The entry below gives a single T cell receptor (beta chain) sequence along with its context. Its antigen is undetermined. The data belong to a study of identical twins. Whole-study results and caveats: The more abundant beta clonotypes in cord blood had fewer insertions, and memory repertoires did not show this. Twins' surplus sharing was weaker for beta out-of-frame sequences.

The CDR3 covers 15 residues. V was clipped by 4 bases and J by 1 base, with 14 bases between them. Germline V gene data show CDR1 as DFQATT and CDR2 as SNEGSKA (reference sequence). A universal primer site was created by template switching, with the cDNA bearing unique molecular identifiers. TCRdb re-analysed the 5' RACE reads in MiXCR, keeping a single row per CDR3 protein. The sample has around 250,000 distinct CDR3 sequences; roughly 8.7% are singletons. These records were also assigned to another study, of yellow fever vaccine responses in identical twins. That work states: Twins reportedly appeared to share part of their vaccine T cell response while keeping part individual.

Sequencing was carried out using CD8+ T cells sorted from blood. The chain uses TRBV20-1 and TRBJ2-4; a possible D gene is TRBD2 (5 bases). The source of this sequence is a young woman in good health. CDR3 residues: CSAIPDFTAKNIQYF. In DNA, the CDR3 is TGCAGTGCTATCCCGGACTTCACGGCCAAAAACATTCAGTACTTC.